This T cell receptor beta chain came from a study of T cells in Graves' hyperthyroidism and ophthalmopathy. Trimming left V 4 bases short and J 6 bases short, with 13 bases between. This CDR3 region has 13 residues. Looked up from germline, CDR1 is MDHEN and CDR2 is SYDVKM. RNA transcripts yielded amplified TCR beta CDR3 regions. First-round RT-PCR with HTBI primers amplified the TCR CDR3 region. TCRdb re-called the multiplex PCR reads with MiXCR, one entry per CDR3 protein. Found here are approximately 560,000 distinct CDR3 sequences, 15% to 18% of them singletons; the top ten hold around 7.8%. This clonotype was observed many times. These patients, aged 18 to 65, had recently diagnosed hyperthyroidism lasting under 2 months. Diagnostic decisions used clinical symptoms, serum thyroxine and TRAb, thyroid ultrasound and orbital computed tomography.

Sequencing was done on a sample of blood. The chain employs TRBV28 and TRBJ2-7; D possibly matches TRBD1 or TRBD2 (5 bases each). The origin of this receptor is a woman in her twenties or thirties with Graves' hyperthyroidism. The CDR3 DNA follows: TGTGCCAGCAGTTCCCCCCAGGGACCCGAGCAGTACTTC. Encoded protein: CASSSPQGPEQYF.